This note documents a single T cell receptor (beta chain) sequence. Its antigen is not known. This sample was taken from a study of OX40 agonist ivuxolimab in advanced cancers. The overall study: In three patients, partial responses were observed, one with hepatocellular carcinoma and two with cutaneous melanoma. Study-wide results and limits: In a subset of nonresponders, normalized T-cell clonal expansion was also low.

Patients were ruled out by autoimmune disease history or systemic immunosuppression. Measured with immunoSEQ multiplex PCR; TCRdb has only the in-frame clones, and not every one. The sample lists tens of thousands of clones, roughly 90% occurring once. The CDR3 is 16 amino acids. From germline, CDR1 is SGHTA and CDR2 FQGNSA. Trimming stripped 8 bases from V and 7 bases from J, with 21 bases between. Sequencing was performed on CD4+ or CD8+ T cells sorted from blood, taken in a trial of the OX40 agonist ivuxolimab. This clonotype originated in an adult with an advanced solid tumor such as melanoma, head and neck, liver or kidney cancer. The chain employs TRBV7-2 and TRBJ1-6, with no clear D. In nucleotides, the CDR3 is TGTGCCAGCGGACCCAGTTTGCAGGTCAAAAATTCACCCCTCCACTTT. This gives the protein CASGPSLQVKNSPLHF. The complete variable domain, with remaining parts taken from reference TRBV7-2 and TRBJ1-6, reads GAGVSQSPSNKVTEKGKDVELRCDPISGHTALYWYRQSLGQGLEFLIYFQGNSAPDKSGLPSDRFSAERTGGSVSTLTIQRTQQEDSAVYLCASGPSLQVKNSPLHFGNGTRLTVT.